What follows are 21 T cell receptor beta chains derived from one specimen sequenced in a study of T cell responses to AZD1222 COVID-19 vaccine. TCRdb's table, derived via immunoSEQ multiplex PCR, lists solely in-frame clones and lacks some. The data show 200,000 to 300,000 clones, 80% to 95% seen once. Sample: peripheral blood, taken on day 0 of AZD1222 vaccination. Receptor source: an adult in good health.

The V and J genes are TRBV7-9 and TRBJ1-4; perhaps TRBD1 as D (5 bases). The ends were cut back, 4 bases at V and 2 bases at J, with 20 bases in the middle. CDR3 length equals 18 residues. In germline, CDR1 is SEHNR, CDR2 FQNEAQ (reference sequence). The CDR3: CASSSHWRREGTNEKLFF. The CDR3 region has the DNA TGTGCCAGCAGCTCCCATTGGCGGAGGGAGGGGACTAATGAAAAACTGTTTTTT.

V usage is TRBV3-1 (or the pseudogene TRBV3-2) and J usage is TRBJ2-1; tentatively, D is TRBD1 or TRBD2 (6 bases each). CDR3 length: 13 amino acids. V lost 4 bases, J lost 14 bases, and 18 bases lay in between. Germline CDR1 and CDR2: LGHDT and YNNKEL (reference sequence). The CDR3 DNA is TGTGCCAGCAGCCCCGGGGGCGGGGTCCTGGAGTTCTTC. Protein sequence: CASSPGGGVLEFF.

The gene calls are TRBV7-6 and TRBJ1-6; D is undetermined. Deletions cut 0 bases from V and 0 bases from J, with 3 bases between. Germline CDR1 reads SGHVS; CDR2 reads FNYEAQ. This CDR3 is 15 amino acids long. CDR3 region: CASSLARSYNSPLHF. For the CDR3, the DNA is TGTGCCAGCAGCTTAGCACGCTCCTATAATTCACCCCTCCACTTT.

This clone appeared a single time. The chain combines TRBV6-5 with TRBJ1-1, with D hard to call. Germline loops: CDR1 MNHEY, CDR2 SVGAGI. CDR3 length: 11 amino acids. Trimming pared 6 bases from V and 4 bases from J, leaving 6 bases between. For the CDR3, the DNA is TGTGCCAGCAGGGATGTCACTGAAGCTTTCTTT. Protein sequence: CASRDVTEAFF.

The chain links TRBV5-1 to TRBJ2-2; 7 nucleotides match TRBD1. From germline, CDR1 is SGHRS and CDR2 YFSETQ. The CDR3 has 15 residues. J gave up 1 base and V 2 bases, and 2 bases lay outside the gene matches. CDR3 in amino acids: CASSLRTGNTGELFF. DNA for the CDR3: TGCGCCAGCAGCTTAAGGACAGGGAACACCGGGGAGCTGTTTTTT.

The rearrangement uses TRBV28 and TRBJ2-7; 10 positions agree with TRBD1. Trimming removed 4 bases from V and 7 bases from J; junction bases left unmatched: 10. CDR3 length: 15 amino acids. CDR1 MDHEN and CDR2 SYDVKM come from the germline V gene. The CDR3 nucleotides read TGTGCCAGCAGTTCCCCGAGACAGGGGGCCGGGGAGCAGTACTTC. Translated: CASSSPRQGAGEQYF.

The chain is built from TRBV28 and TRBJ1-1; 7 positions agree with TRBD1. J lost 4 bases, V lost 7 bases, and 12 bases had no gene match. The germline V gene has CDR1 MDHEN and CDR2 SYDVKM. The CDR3 extends over 15 amino acids. In nucleotides, the CDR3 is TGTGCCAGCACCCCCGGCGGGAGGGGGCTCACTGAAGCTTTCTTT. It encodes CASTPGGRGLTEAFF.

The chain employs TRBV7-2 and TRBJ1-5; TRBD1 is a possible D gene (5 bases). The CDR3 is 15 amino acids. Trimming pared 7 bases from V and 4 bases from J, leaving 17 bases between. Germline lookup yields CDR1 SGHTA and CDR2 FQGNSA. DNA of the CDR3: TGTGCCAGCAAACCTCGGGGGGTGGGGAATCAGCCCCAGCATTTT. Encoded protein: CASKPRGVGNQPQHF.

The rearrangement links TRBV10-3 to TRBJ1-1; D call uncertain. Trimming left V 10 bases short and J 1 base short, with 13 bases between. Germline CDR1 ENHRY, CDR2 SYGVKD. The CDR3 sequence is 13 residues long. CDR3 region: CATLGRQNTEAFF. CDR3 nucleotide sequence: TGTGCCACCCTAGGACGGCAGAACACTGAAGCTTTCTTT.

This chain joins TRBV4-1 and TRBJ2-1; TRBD1 agrees at 7 bases. Germline values: CDR1 MGHRA, CDR2 YSYEKL. This CDR3 is built from 14 residues. V lost 4 bases and J lost 3; bases outside the gene matches: 3. The CDR3: CASSRGTDYNEQFF. As DNA, the CDR3 is TGCGCCAGCAGCCGAGGGACAGACTACAATGAGCAGTTCTTC.

The gene calls are TRBV11-2 and TRBJ2-7; D is perhaps TRBD1 (5 bases). The CDR3 has 14 residues. V was cut by 5 bases and J by 6 bases, with 17 bases left in between. Germline CDR1 reads SGHAT; CDR2 reads FQNNGV. CDR3 residues: CASSNQGWGGEQYF. DNA of the CDR3: TGTGCCAGCAGCAACCAGGGCTGGGGCGGCGAGCAGTACTTC.

A single count supports this clone. V and J are TRBV5-1 and TRBJ2-1; 7 bases map to TRBD2. From germline, CDR1 is SGHRS and CDR2 YFSETQ. Losses at the gene ends were 0 bases for V and 0 bases for J; bases not matched to a gene: 6. This CDR3 comprises 17 residues. The DNA of the CDR3 is TGCGCCAGCAGCTTGGTTGCGGGGGTCCCCTCCTACAATGAGCAGTTCTTC. Protein product: CASSLVAGVPSYNEQFF.

V gene TRBV4-3 combines with J gene TRBJ2-5; a possible D gene is TRBD2 (7 bases). V was clipped by 1 base and J by 1 base, with 16 bases between them. Germline V gives CDR1 LGHNA, CDR2 YSLEER. The CDR3 loop spans 17 amino acids. The CDR3 loop reads CASSQGGGGQVQETQYF. CDR3 nucleotide sequence: TGCGCCAGCAGCCAAGGGGGAGGGGGGCAAGTCCAAGAGACCCAGTACTTC.

The genes are TRBV6-2 or TRBV6-3 and TRBJ2-7; the D is unclear. The CDR3 covers 13 residues. Trimming cost V 6 bases and J 0 bases, with 9 bases left between them. The germline gives CDR1 MNHEY, CDR2 SVGEGT. DNA of the CDR3: TGTGCCAGCAGCCGTGGGTCCTCCTACGAGCAGTACTTC. Translating it yields CASSRGSSYEQYF.

The chain has TRBV5-1 and TRBJ2-2, with 8 bases lining up with TRBD2. The CDR3 covers 15 residues. The junction had 6 bases not matched to a gene; V was cut back by 4 bases and J by 4 bases. The germline gives CDR1 SGHRS, CDR2 YFSETQ. CDR3 bases: TGCGCCAGCAGCCCCTCGGGGGGGGGCACCGGGGAGCTGTTTTTT. As protein: CASSPSGGGTGELFF.

This chain links TRBV2 with TRBJ2-2, with D unclear. The CDR3 is 12 residues long. The V end was cut by 1 base, the J end by 7 bases, with 4 bases between. Germline CDR1 is SNHLY and CDR2 is FYNNEI. The DNA of the CDR3 is TGTGCCAGCAGTGAAGGATTCGGGGAGCTGTTTTTT. It encodes CASSEGFGELFF.

J is TRBJ2-2 and V is TRBV28, with TRBD1 matching over 9 bases. Trimming removed 7 bases from V and 6 bases from J; junction bases left unmatched: 9. The CDR3 consists of 15 residues. The V gene's germline CDR1 is MDHEN and CDR2 SYDVKM. CDR3 region: CASTLPGQGSGELFF. The CDR3 bases are TGTGCCAGCACCCTACCGGGACAGGGTTCCGGGGAGCTGTTTTTT.

V and J are TRBV5-1 and TRBJ1-1; D not resolved. The CDR3 is 14 residues long. Germline CDR1 reads SGHRS; CDR2 reads YFSETQ. Trimming stripped 4 bases from V and 4 bases from J, with 14 bases between. Here the CDR3 reads CASSTGPESTEAFF. As DNA, the CDR3 is TGCGCCAGCAGCACCGGGCCGGAAAGCACTGAAGCTTTCTTT.

V gene TRBV30 combines with J gene TRBJ1-1, with TRBD1 matching over 8 bases. Germline loops: CDR1 GTSNPN, CDR2 SVGIG (reference sequence). The length of the CDR3 is 17 residues. Unmatched junction bases numbered 9, after V lost 0 bases and J lost 0 bases. The CDR3 here is CAWSVGWTGNMNTEAFF. Written as DNA, the CDR3 is TGTGCCTGGAGTGTGGGATGGACAGGGAACATGAACACTGAAGCTTTCTTT. Looking up the rest from reference TRBV30 and TRBJ1-1 gives the full variable domain: SQTIHQWPATLVQPVGSPLSLECTVEGTSNPNLYWYRQAAGRGLQLLFYSVGIGQISSEVPQNLSASRPQDRQFILSSKKLLLSDSGFYLCAWSVGWTGNMNTEAFFGQGTRLTVV.

This sequence joins TRBV7-8 and TRBJ2-7; 10 positions match TRBD2. The J segment lost 2 bases and the V segment lost 6 bases, leaving 7 bases of the junction unmatched. This CDR3 has 15 amino acids. The germline gives CDR1 SGHVS, CDR2 FQNEAQ. CDR3 sequence reads: CASRSLAGEAYEQYF. Written as DNA, the CDR3 is TGTGCCAGCAGGTCCCTAGCGGGAGAGGCCTACGAGCAGTACTTC.

The gene calls are TRBV28 and TRBJ2-7; D may match TRBD1 or TRBD2 (6 bases each). CDR3 size: 15 residues. Trimming took off 1 base at V and 5 bases at J, with 15 bases between the two ends. Germline CDR1 MDHEN, CDR2 SYDVKM. The DNA of the CDR3 is TGTGCCAGCAGTTTATTGGTGGAGGGGGGTCACGAGCAGTACTTC. It encodes CASSLLVEGGHEQYF.